These T cell receptor beta chains were read from a single sample in a study of cytomegalovirus exposure and HLA in healthy donors. Only in-frame clones appear in the TCRdb table, and some are missing; sequencing was by immunoSEQ multiplex PCR. The sample holds over 150,000 clones, roughly 80% seen once. Sequenced input: PBMCs. These receptors were collected from a girl aged 2 to 9 in good health and CMV-seropositive. CDR3s include the opening cysteine and the closing phenylalanine or tryptophan. A D gene is named only where the DNA matches it firmly. The listing skips clone size in some rows; elsewhere it reads once, few, many or a size class.

CDR3aa	CDR3nt	v_gene	j_gene	abundance	d_gene
CASSEGRFRDRGQQETQYF	TGCGCCAGCAGCGAAGGGAGGTTCCGGGACAGGGGCCAACAAGAGACCCAGTACTTC	TRBV4-1	TRBJ2-5	NA	TRBD1
CASSQGRDRRMNTEAFF	TGTGCCAGCAGCCAAGGCCGGGACAGGAGGATGAACACTGAAGCTTTCTTT	TRBV4-2	TRBJ1-1	NA	TRBD1
CAWSVLPGDTEAFF	TGTGCCTGGAGTGTACTCCCGGGGGACACTGAAGCTTTCTTT	TRBV30	TRBJ1-1	NA	NA
CASSLGPGDEPQHF	TGTGCCAGCAGTCTAGGGCCGGGAGATGAGCCCCAGCATTTT	TRBV28	TRBJ1-5	NA	NA
CASRQGSLPQHF	TGTGCCAGCAGACAGGGATCCCTGCCCCAGCATTTT	TRBV28	TRBJ1-5	NA	NA
CASSLWGLAGNEQFF	TGTGCTAGCAGCTTGTGGGGACTAGCCGGCAATGAGCAGTTCTTC	TRBV7-7	TRBJ2-1	once	TRBD2
CAWTGRVVGTEAFF	TGTGCCTGGACCGGGAGGGTAGTAGGCACTGAAGCTTTCTTT	TRBV30	TRBJ1-1	NA	NA
CAWVGYGKAEAFF	TGTGCCTGGGTGGGCTACGGGAAGGCTGAAGCTTTCTTT	TRBV30	TRBJ1-1	NA	NA
CASSHEDGTGFYNEQFF	TGCGCCAGCAGCCACGAAGACGGGACAGGGTTCTACAATGAGCAGTTCTTC	TRBV4-1	TRBJ2-1	NA	TRBD1
CAWIHRELAKNIQYF	TGTGCCTGGATCCACAGGGAATTAGCCAAAAACATTCAGTACTTC	TRBV30	TRBJ2-4	NA	NA
CASRGLDTDTQYF	TGCGCCAGCAGAGGACTTGACACAGATACGCAGTATTTT	TRBV5-1	TRBJ2-3	NA	NA
CASSVSGAGTYEQYF	TGCGCCAGCAGTGTCTCGGGAGCGGGGACCTACGAGCAGTACTTC	TRBV10-1	TRBJ2-7	few	TRBD2
CATAKGLAEYSYEQYF	TGTGCCACAGCGAAAGGCCTAGCGGAATACTCCTACGAGCAGTACTTC	TRBV28	TRBJ2-7	NA	TRBD2
CASSFRWGRTDTQYF	TGTGCCAGCAGTTTCAGGTGGGGGCGCACAGATACGCAGTATTTT	TRBV27	TRBJ2-3	NA	NA
CASSRDRGSGANVLTF	TGTGCCAGCTCCCGGGACAGGGGCTCTGGGGCCAACGTCCTGACTTTC	TRBV6-4	TRBJ2-6	NA	TRBD1
CASSMLGLGNEQYF	TGTGCCAGTAGTATGCTGGGTCTCGGGAACGAGCAGTACTTC	TRBV19	TRBJ2-7	NA	NA
CASSYEDNTDTQYF	TGTGCCAGCAGTTACGAGGACAACACAGATACGCAGTATTTT	TRBV6-6	TRBJ2-3	few	NA
CASSLTGQLPYEQYF	TGTGCCAGCAGTTTAACGGGACAGCTCCCCTACGAGCAGTACTTC	TRBV28	TRBJ2-7	NA	TRBD1
CASSPIGGRLPYEQYF	TGCGCCAGCAGCCCGATAGGGGGCAGGCTCCCCTACGAGCAGTACTTC	TRBV4-1	TRBJ2-7	NA	TRBD1
CASSLGSPSFGGESNPEAFF	TGTGCCAGCAGCCTGGGATCCCCCTCCTTTGGAGGAGAGAGTAACCCTGAAGCTTTCTTT	TRBV13	TRBJ1-1	NA	NA
CSVPSEGPEAFF	TGCAGCGTACCTAGCGAGGGCCCTGAAGCTTTCTTT	TRBV29-1	TRBJ1-1	NA	NA
CASSPTSDSSYEQYF	TGTGCCAGCAGTCCCACTTCGGATAGCTCCTACGAGCAGTACTTC	TRBV5-4	TRBJ2-7	NA	NA
CASSLTKGTGDGNEQFF	TGTGCCAGCAGCCTAACTAAAGGGACAGGGGACGGGAATGAGCAGTTCTTC	TRBV4-2	TRBJ2-1	few	TRBD1
CAWSQGTGAREQFF	TGTGCCTGGAGTCAGGGGACAGGGGCTCGTGAGCAGTTCTTC	TRBV30	TRBJ2-1	NA	TRBD1
CASSLRGGRSGANVLTF	TGTGCCAGCAGCTTGCGGGGGGGAAGGTCTGGGGCCAACGTCCTGACTTTC	TRBV5-4	TRBJ2-6	once	TRBD2
CASSEAQGSIFTDTQYF	TGTGCCAGCAGTGAAGCTCAGGGCTCGATATTCACAGATACGCAGTATTTT	TRBV6-1	TRBJ2-3	NA	NA
CATSRQGDPYEQYF	TGTGCCACCAGCAGACAGGGGGACCCCTACGAGCAGTACTTC	TRBV15	TRBJ2-7	NA	TRBD1
CASSPTASGFNNEQFF	TGTGCCAGCTCACCGACTGCTAGCGGGTTTAACAATGAGCAGTTCTTC	TRBV18	TRBJ2-1	NA	TRBD2
CAWETGGAKGYTF	TGTGCCTGGGAAACAGGGGGCGCGAAGGGCTACACCTTC	TRBV30	TRBJ1-2	NA	TRBD1
CAGTGLHNEKLFF	TGTGCCGGGACGGGACTGCATAATGAAAAACTGTTTTTT	TRBV30	TRBJ1-4	NA	NA
CASSLGWRGVSPYEQYF	TGTGCCAGCAGCTTAGGCTGGAGGGGCGTGTCCCCCTACGAGCAGTACTTC	TRBV11-2	TRBJ2-7	NA	NA
CASSLPGSSNQPQHF	TGTGCCAGCAGCTTGCCGGGTAGTAGCAATCAGCCCCAGCATTTT	TRBV5-8	TRBJ1-5	few	NA
CASSLLGQGNEKLFF	TGTGCCAGCAGCTTGTTGGGACAGGGTAATGAAAAACTGTTTTTT	TRBV5-6	TRBJ1-4	few	TRBD1
CASRRTGLAGAKVGLETQYF	TGTGCCAGCAGGCGGACGGGACTAGCGGGAGCGAAGGTGGGATTAGAGACCCAGTACTTC	TRBV28	TRBJ2-5	NA	TRBD2
CASSFGGVTREETQYF	TGTGCCAGCAGTTTCGGAGGGGTAACCAGGGAAGAGACCCAGTACTTC	TRBV28	TRBJ2-5	NA	NA
CASRLAGAEDTQYF	TGTGCCAGCCGCCTGGCAGGGGCGGAGGATACGCAGTATTTT	TRBV21-1	TRBJ2-3	NA	NA
CASSLVAGDTGELFF	TGCGCCAGCAGCTTGGTAGCGGGGGACACCGGGGAGCTGTTTTTT	TRBV5-1	TRBJ2-2	NA	TRBD2
CASSSGLYEQYF	TGCGCCAGCAGCTCGGGATTATACGAGCAGTACTTC	TRBV5-1	TRBJ2-7	NA	NA
CASSPPWGTNTNNEQFF	TGTGCCAGCAGTCCTCCCTGGGGGACAAATACCAACAATGAGCAGTTCTTC	TRBV28	TRBJ2-1	NA	NA
CASSLAPGADTEAFF	TGCGCCAGCAGCTTGGCACCCGGTGCCGACACTGAAGCTTTCTTT	TRBV5-1	TRBJ1-1	NA	NA
CASKKNRHHSEETQYF	TGTGCCAGTAAAAAGAACCGCCACCATTCGGAAGAGACCCAGTACTTC	TRBV19	TRBJ2-5	NA	NA
CAWSVSSGGGIEKLFF	TGTGCCTGGAGTGTTAGTAGTGGGGGGGGGATTGAAAAACTGTTTTTT	TRBV30	TRBJ1-4	NA	NA
CASSPLDRYTGELFF	TGTGCCAGCAGCCCACTAGACAGGTACACCGGGGAGCTGTTTTTT	TRBV28	TRBJ2-2	NA	NA
CASSLGLIRGLDFEQYF	TGTGCCAGCAGCTTAGGCTTGATTCGGGGACTAGATTTCGAGCAGTACTTC	TRBV11-2	TRBJ2-7	NA	TRBD2
CASSLASGDNQPQHF	TGCGCCAGCAGCTTGGCCTCAGGGGACAATCAGCCCCAGCATTTT	TRBV5-1	TRBJ1-5	NA	NA
CASSIEFVRVLSGANVLTF	TGTGCCAGTAGTATAGAGTTTGTGCGGGTCCTCTCTGGGGCCAACGTCCTGACTTTC	TRBV19	TRBJ2-6	NA	NA
CASSARGTEAFF	TGTGCCAGCAGCGCAAGAGGCACTGAAGCTTTCTTT	TRBV13	TRBJ1-1	NA	NA
CASRVSGQGAGELFF	TGTGCCAGCAGAGTATCAGGACAGGGGGCCGGGGAGCTGTTTTTT	TRBV6-4	TRBJ2-2	NA	TRBD1
CASSFQRGVPIPNQPQHF	TGTGCCAGCAGCTTCCAACGGGGGGTTCCTATCCCCAATCAGCCCCAGCATTTT	TRBV11-3	TRBJ1-5	few	NA
CASKKYKNTEAFF	TGTGCCAGCAAAAAATACAAGAACACTGAAGCTTTCTTT	TRBV6-5	TRBJ1-1	NA	NA